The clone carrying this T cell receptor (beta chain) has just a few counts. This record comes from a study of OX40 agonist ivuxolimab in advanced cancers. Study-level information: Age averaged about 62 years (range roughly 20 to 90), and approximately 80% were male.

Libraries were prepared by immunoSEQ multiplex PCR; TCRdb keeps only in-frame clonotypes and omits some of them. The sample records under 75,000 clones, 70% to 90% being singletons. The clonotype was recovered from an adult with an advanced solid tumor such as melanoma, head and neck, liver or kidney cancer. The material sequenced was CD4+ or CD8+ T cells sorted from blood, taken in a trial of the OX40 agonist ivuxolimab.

The DNA for the CDR3 is TGTGCCAGCAGTCCAGGCGTATTAGGGGAGCAGTTCTTC. This translates into CASSPGVLGEQFF. V and J are TRBV27 and TRBJ2-1; D is undetermined. CDR3 length: 13 residues. Trimming left V 5 bases short and J 10 bases short, with 15 bases between. In germline, CDR1 is MNHEY, CDR2 SMNVEV (reference sequence).